Described below is a single TCR beta chain sequence and its context. It lacks a known antigen. Base qualities are not provided; no much larger clone lies one nucleotide away. The treatment or condition label for this specimen denotes: roughly 10-day PBMC culture with coronavirus spike peptide pools or control peptides (ViraFEST assay). The study used the ViraFEST assay, which expanded antigen-specific T cells with peptide pools and then identified expanded clonotypes by TCR sequencing. The positive SARS-CoV-2 PCR tests of the convalescent patients were dated from March to December 2020, before the Alpha, Beta and Delta variants emerged in the United States. Each well held around 2.1 million PBMCs cultured with approximately 10 ug/ml peptide pools in IMDM containing roughly 5% human AB serum and approximately 10 IU/ml IL-2. On days 3 and 7, half of the culture medium was replaced with fresh IL-2-containing medium. After more than 8 days of culture, CD4+ T cells were isolated by negative selection using the EasySep CD4+ T cell isolation kit. PBMCs were separated from whole blood using Ficoll-Paque Plus gradient centrifugation and then either used fresh or cryopreserved at -140C. In general, triplicate wells were set up for every culture condition.

Libraries were built with PCR. DNA from cultured CD4+ T cells underwent TCR sequencing with the Oncomine TCR Beta short-read assay at the Johns Hopkins FTIC core. The QIAamp micro DNA kit was used to extract genomic DNA from the cultured CD4+ T cells. The Oncomine TCR Beta libraries from cultured CD4+ T cells were pooled using unique dual indexes and then sequenced on an Illumina iSeq 100. As for the original processing: Non-productive sequences were removed, and CDR3s not starting with C, not ending with F or W, or shorter than 7 amino acids were discarded. Antigen-specific clonotypes were identified with the MANAFEST web application by comparing peptide-stimulated wells with reference and other culture wells. For a clone to be called positive, the clone needed an FDR below 0.05, an odds ratio above 5, and a productive frequency above 0.1% in at least two of three replicate wells. Cross-reactive clonotypes were defined as significantly expanded in both SARS-CoV-2 spike wells and at least one common cold coronavirus spike condition. Using R version 3.6.1, CDR3 homology was evaluated through Levenshtein distances (stringdist) along with unrooted phylogenetic trees (ape). The public reads were quality trimmed at Q25 with fastp and then assembled into clones with MiXCR by TCRdb, keeping productive beta chains. Rows matching on CDR3 protein sequence are summarized as one entry with the most common DNA and genes. The V and J calls and clone size are TCRdb's, not the authors'. The sample has some 18,000 distinct CDR3 sequences on record, roughly half of them singletons. In total, the top ten clones hold roughly 2.5% of the sample.

This sample stems from a study of vaccination and CD4 T cells after COVID-19 (dated by TCRdb to between 2020 and 2023). Background on the whole study: Convalescent patients had a positive SARS-CoV-2 result on nasal swab PCR, and of these patients, some ten had mild disease and one had severe disease. Post-COVID blood samples were collected from convalescent patients a median of roughly 100 days after diagnosis, with a range of roughly 35 to 170 days. For stimulating the cultures, overlapping spike peptide pools were used, derived from SARS-CoV-2 as well as from the common cold coronaviruses HCoV-NL63, HCoV-OC43 and HCoV-229E. Post-vaccine blood samples were taken a median of around 77 days after the second vaccine dose, with a range of roughly 14 to 241 days. The spike-specific CD4+ TCR repertoire was compared before and after mRNA vaccination in approximately ten COVID-19 convalescent patients and a handful of infection-naive healthy vaccine recipients. Control cultures used a CEFX viral epitope pool as positive control, an HIV-1 Nef peptide pool as negative control, or no peptide. Each participant got two doses of either the Pfizer-BioNTech BNT162b2 vaccine (n=8) or the Moderna mRNA-1273 vaccine (n=2). Six males and four females were included in the convalescent cohort, with two Hispanic individuals, seven Caucasians, two Asians and one multiracial person represented. General study outcomes and caveats: Nearly all vaccine-specific clones in convalescent patients (304 of 307) were mono-reactive for SARS-CoV-2 spike rather than cross-reactive with common cold coronaviruses. In convalescent patients, a median around 85% of post-vaccine SARS-CoV-2-reactive clones were detected only after vaccination, and vaccine-specific priming was suggested by this finding. Although the median number of SARS-CoV-2-reactive clonotypes went up from more than 20 after infection to around 40 after vaccination, the increase was not significant. Relatively few convalescent patients were included in the study, and early timepoints after natural infection were not analyzed.

The sequencing used CD4+ T cells from blood, cultured in vitro, collected after SARS-CoV-2 vaccination. The sequence derives from a human donor who had recovered from COVID-19.

The CDR3 region has the sequence CAISESGTGRSSNQPQHF. Here is the DNA: TGTGCCATCAGTGAGTCGGGTACAGGGAGGTCGAGCAATCAGCCCCAGCATTTT. The chain is made from TRBV10-3 and TRBJ1-5; TRBD1 is perhaps the D gene, given 6 matching bases. The cysteine opens and the phenylalanine closes a CDR3 of 18 amino acids. CDR3 DNA is the only sequence kept; it has 54 bases, read in frame from the first base. V is cut by 0 bases and J by 1 base, and the space between the germline ends is 16 bases. The germline V gene encodes CDR1 ENHRY and CDR2 SYGVKD.